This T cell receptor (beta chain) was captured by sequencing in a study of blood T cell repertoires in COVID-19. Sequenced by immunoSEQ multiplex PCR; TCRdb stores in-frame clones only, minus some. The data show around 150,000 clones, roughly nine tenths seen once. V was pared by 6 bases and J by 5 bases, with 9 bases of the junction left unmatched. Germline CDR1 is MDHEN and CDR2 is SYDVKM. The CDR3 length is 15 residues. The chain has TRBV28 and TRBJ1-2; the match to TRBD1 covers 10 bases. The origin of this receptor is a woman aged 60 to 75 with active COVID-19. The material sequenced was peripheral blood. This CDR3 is CASRNPPGQGYGYTF. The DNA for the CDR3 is TGTGCCAGCAGGAATCCTCCGGGACAGGGGTATGGCTACACCTTC.